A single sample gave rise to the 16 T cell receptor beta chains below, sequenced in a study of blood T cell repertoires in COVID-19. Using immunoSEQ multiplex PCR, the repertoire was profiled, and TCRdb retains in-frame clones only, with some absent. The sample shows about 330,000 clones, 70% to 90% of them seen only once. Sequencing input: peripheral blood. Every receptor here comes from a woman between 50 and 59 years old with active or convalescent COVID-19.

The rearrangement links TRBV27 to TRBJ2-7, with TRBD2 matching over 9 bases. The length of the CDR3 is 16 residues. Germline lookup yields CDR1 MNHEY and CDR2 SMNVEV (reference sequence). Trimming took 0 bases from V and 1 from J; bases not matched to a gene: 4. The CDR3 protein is CASSLSSGGKSYEQYF. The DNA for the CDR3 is TGTGCCAGCAGTTTATCCAGCGGGGGGAAGTCCTACGAGCAGTACTTC.

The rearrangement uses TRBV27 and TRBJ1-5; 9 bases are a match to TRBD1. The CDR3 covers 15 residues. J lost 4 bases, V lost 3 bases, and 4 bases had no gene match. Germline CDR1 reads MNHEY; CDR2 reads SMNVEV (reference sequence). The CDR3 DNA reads TGTGCCAGCAGTTTCGGACAGGGGTCAAATCAGCCCCAGCATTTT. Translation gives CASSFGQGSNQPQHF.

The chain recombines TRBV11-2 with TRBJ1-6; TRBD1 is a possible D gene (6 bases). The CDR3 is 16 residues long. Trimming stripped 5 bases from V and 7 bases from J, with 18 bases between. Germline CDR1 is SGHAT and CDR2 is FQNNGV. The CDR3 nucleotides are TGTGCCAGCAGCGACATTTCCGGGACACCGAATTCACCCCTCCACTTT. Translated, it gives CASSDISGTPNSPLHF.

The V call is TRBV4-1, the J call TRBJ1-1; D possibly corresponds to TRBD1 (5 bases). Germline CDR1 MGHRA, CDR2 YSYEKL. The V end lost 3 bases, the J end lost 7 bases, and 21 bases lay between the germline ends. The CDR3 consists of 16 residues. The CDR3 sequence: CASSQPTGGGKVEAFF. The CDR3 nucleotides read TGCGCCAGCAGCCAGCCGACGGGCGGGGGGAAGGTTGAAGCTTTCTTT.

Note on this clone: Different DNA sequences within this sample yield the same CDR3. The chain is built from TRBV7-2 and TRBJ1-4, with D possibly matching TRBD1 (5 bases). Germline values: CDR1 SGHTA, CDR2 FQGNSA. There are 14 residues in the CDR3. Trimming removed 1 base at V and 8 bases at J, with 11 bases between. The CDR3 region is CASSLGQGREKLFF. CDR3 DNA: TGTGCCAGCAGCTTAGGGCAGGGCAGGGAAAAACTGTTTTTT.

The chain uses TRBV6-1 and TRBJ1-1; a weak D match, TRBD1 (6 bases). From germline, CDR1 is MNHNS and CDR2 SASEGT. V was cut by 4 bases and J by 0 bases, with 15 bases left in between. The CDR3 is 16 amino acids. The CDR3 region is CASSVRGGRMNTEAFF. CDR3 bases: TGTGCCAGCAGTGTTCGGGGGGGCCGAATGAACACTGAAGCTTTCTTT.

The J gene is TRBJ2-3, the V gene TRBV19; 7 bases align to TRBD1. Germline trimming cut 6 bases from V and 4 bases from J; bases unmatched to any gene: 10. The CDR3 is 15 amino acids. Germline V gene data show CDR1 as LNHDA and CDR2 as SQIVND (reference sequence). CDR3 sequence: CASSKLTGVADTQYF. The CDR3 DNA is TGTGCCAGTAGCAAATTAACAGGGGTTGCAGATACGCAGTATTTT.

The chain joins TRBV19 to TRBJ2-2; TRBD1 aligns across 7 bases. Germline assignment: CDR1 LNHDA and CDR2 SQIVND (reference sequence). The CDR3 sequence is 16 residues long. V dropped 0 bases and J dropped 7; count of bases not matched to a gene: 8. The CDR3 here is CASSIEIPQGIGELFF. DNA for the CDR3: TGTGCCAGTAGTATAGAGATCCCACAGGGGATCGGGGAGCTGTTTTTT.

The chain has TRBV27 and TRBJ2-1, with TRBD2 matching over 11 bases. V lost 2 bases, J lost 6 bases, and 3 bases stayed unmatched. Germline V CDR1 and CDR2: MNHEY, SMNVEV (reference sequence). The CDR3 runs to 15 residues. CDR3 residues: CASSLRLAGSNEQFF. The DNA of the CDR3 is TGTGCCAGCAGTTTAAGACTAGCGGGGTCCAATGAGCAGTTCTTC.

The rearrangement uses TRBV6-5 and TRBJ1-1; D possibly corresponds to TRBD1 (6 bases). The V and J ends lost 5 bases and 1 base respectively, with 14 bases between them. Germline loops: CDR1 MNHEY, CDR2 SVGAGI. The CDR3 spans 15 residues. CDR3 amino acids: CASSRGGSRNTEAFF. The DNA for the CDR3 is TGTGCCAGCAGTAGGGGGGGCTCTCGGAACACTGAAGCTTTCTTT.

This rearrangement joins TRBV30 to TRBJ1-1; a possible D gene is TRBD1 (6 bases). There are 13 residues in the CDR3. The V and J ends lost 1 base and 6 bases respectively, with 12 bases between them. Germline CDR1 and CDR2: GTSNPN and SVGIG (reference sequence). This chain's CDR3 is CAWSEGGGSEAFF. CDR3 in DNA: TGTGCCTGGAGTGAAGGGGGGGGTTCTGAAGCTTTCTTT. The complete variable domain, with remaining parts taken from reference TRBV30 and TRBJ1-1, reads SQTIHQWPATLVQPVGSPLSLECTVEGTSNPNLYWYRQAAGRGLQLLFYSVGIGQISSEVPQNLSASRPQDRQFILSSKKLLLSDSGFYLCAWSEGGGSEAFFGQGTRLTVV.

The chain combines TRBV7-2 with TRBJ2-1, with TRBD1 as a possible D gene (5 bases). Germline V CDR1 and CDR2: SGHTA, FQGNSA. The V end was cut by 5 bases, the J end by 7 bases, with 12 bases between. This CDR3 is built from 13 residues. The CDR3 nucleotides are TGTGCCAGCAGCAGGGGTTTACTAAATGAGCAGTTCTTC. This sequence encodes CASSRGLLNEQFF.

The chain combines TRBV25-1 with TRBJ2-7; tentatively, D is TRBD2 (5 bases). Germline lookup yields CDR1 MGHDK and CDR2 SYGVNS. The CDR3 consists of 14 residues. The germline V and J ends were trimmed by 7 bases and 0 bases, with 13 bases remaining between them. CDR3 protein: CASNGRGASYEQYF. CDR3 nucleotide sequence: TGTGCCAGCAACGGACGGGGAGCCTCCTACGAGCAGTACTTC.

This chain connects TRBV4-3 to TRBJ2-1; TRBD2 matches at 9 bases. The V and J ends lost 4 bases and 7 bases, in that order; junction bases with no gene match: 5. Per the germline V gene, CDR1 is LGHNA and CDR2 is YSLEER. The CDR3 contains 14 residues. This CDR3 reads CASSRLAGPNEQFF. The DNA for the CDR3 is TGCGCCAGCAGCCGGCTAGCGGGGCCTAATGAGCAGTTCTTC.

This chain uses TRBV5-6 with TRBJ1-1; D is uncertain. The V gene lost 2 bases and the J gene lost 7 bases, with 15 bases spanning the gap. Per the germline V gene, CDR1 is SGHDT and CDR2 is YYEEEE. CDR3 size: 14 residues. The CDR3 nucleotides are TGTGCCAGCAGCTTTCCCTCGGAGGCTCTTGAAGCTTTCTTT. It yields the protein CASSFPSEALEAFF.

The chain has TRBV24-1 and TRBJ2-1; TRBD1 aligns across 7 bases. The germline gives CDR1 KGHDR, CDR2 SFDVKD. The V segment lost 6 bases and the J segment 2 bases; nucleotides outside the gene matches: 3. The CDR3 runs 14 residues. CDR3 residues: CATSLGGAYNEQFF. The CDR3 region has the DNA TGTGCCACCAGTCTAGGGGGCGCCTACAATGAGCAGTTCTTC.